This paragraph reports one T cell receptor (beta chain). Its antigen is currently not known. Nothing much larger sits one base from this clone, and base qualities are not available. Participants were included only if at least one PBMC sample before ART initiation and at least two post-ART samples were available. Every participant with HIV received treatment in the United States of America. Cryopreserved samples of roughly 0.95-10 million PBMC were thawed and washed before DNA extraction. At the time of the earliest PBMC sample, participants with HIV were aged between roughly 23 and 60 years. Per participant, PBMC samples came from 1-4 timepoints prior to ART initiation and 2-8 timepoints following ART initiation, for a median of 7 samples. For every participant, serial HIV viral load, CD4+ T-cell count, ART history and demographic data were obtained. Genomic DNA was extracted from unsorted PBMC with a Qiagen kit on a QIAcube, processed in batches of 12 samples.

The immunoSEQ hsTCRB v3.0 assay was used at survey level resolution to sequence the TRB variable region. The target sequencing depth for TRB was roughly 35,000-50,000 T-cell genomes per sample. Pooled TRB libraries were sequenced on an Illumina MiSeq with a v3 150-cycle kit. Concerning the study's data processing: Repertoire analysis was performed in R inside a reproducible Nextflow workflow that covered QC, data transformation and analysis. LymphoSeq2, an R package for exploring AIRR-Seq data, was used to implement the custom analyses. After excluding a few samples that yielded fewer than 5000 total TRB sequences, 150 to 200 HIV repertoires remained for analysis. Of the roughly 180 retained HIV repertoires, about 59 were collected before and under 150 after ART initiation. Repertoires were downsampled to 5000 TRB nucleotide sequences, and summary statistics were averaged over 100 downsampling iterations. The analysis kept only TRB sequences whose CDR3 regions were at least seven amino acids long. A Shannon entropy-derived clonality score and the Gini coefficient were used to measure diversity. In repertoire networks, the top 5000 CDR3 amino acid sequences were linked whenever an edit distance of one separated two sequences. GLIPH2 predicted antigen specificity groups and MHC restriction for TRB CDR3 amino acid sequences. To flag known associations with CMV, EBV, HIV or tissue antigens, CDR3 amino acid sequences were compared against VDJdb and McPAS-TCR. Pre-ART, post-ART and control groups were compared with Wilcoxon signed-rank tests and Holm-Bonferroni correction. TCRdb took this table from immuneACCESS and kept in-frame rearrangements with V and J called. Such tables lack part of the clones; where checked against another copy, unresolved V genes explain under half of the gap, and the rest is unexplained. Clone size and V and J calls were adopted from that table, with D and trimming inferred from the DNA. For this sample there are tens of thousands of clones; roughly 85% appear just once. Under 5% of the sample rests with the top ten.

This sample was taken from a study of long-term antiretroviral therapy in people with HIV (dated by TCRdb to 2021 to 2024). Describing the broader study: The earliest samples were collected about a decade before the 2015 WHO recommendation for immediate ART, when ART was typically delayed until CD4 counts fell. A retrospective serial study tested whether ART initiation and durable HIV suppression were associated with changes in peripheral blood TRB repertoire composition and diversity. Of the roughly 32 participants with HIV, about a dozen were female. The cohort contributed over 150 cryopreserved PBMC samples from 30 adults with confirmed HIV infection, collected serially over a mean of around six years (range 1-12). No cross-contamination during QIAcube processing was seen in test extractions of a monoclonal T-cell line run alongside around 34 polyclonal samples.

The paper as a whole reports these results and caveats: Starting ART was linked to a significant rise in TRB diversity, yet even with long-term ART the diversity remained significantly lower than in transplant donor controls. Samples dated from about 2003 to 2018, and the ART regimens used may be less effective than current ones. No data were available on ART adherence, viral resistance or therapy changes, limiting inferences about post-ART repertoire changes. Expanded TRB clones identified before ART initiation dominated the repertoire at all time points, although this dominance fluctuated and declined in many PLHIV after ART. HIV repertoires had narrower CDR3 length ranges than controls, and the network structure suggested an antigen-experienced repertoire that shifted only slightly toward naive after ART. Since PBMC availability was limited, sequencing covered only the TCR beta chain, with no alpha chain pairing. Because pre-ART samples had limited cell numbers, profiling was done on unsorted PBMC rather than on sorted CD4+ and CD8+ T cells.

The source of this sequence is a man aged 18 to 30 with HIV. The material sequenced was unsorted PBMCs, taken 0.8 years before starting antiretroviral therapy.

The sequenced DNA: TGTGCCAGCAGCGTAGGGGGGGGCTTTACACGTGAGCAGTTCTTC. Protein translation: CASSVGGGFTREQFF. The chain joins TRBV9 to TRBJ2-1; TRBD2 might be the D gene, on 7 matching bases. The CDR1 and CDR2 encoded by the germline V gene are SGDLS and YYNGEE. The CDR3 has 15 amino acids, counting the end cysteine and phenylalanine. Just CDR3 DNA is preserved here, 45 bases in frame from base 1. V was cut back by 0 bases and J by 9 bases, leaving a gap of 16 bases between them. When the CDR3 is completed using the reference TRBV9 and TRBJ2-1 genes on either side, the full variable domain is DSGVTQTPKHLITATGQRVTLRCSPRSGDLSVYWYQQSLDQGLQFLIQYYNGEERAKGNILERFSAQQFPDLHSELNLSSLELGDSALYFCASSVGGGFTREQFFGPGTRLTVL.